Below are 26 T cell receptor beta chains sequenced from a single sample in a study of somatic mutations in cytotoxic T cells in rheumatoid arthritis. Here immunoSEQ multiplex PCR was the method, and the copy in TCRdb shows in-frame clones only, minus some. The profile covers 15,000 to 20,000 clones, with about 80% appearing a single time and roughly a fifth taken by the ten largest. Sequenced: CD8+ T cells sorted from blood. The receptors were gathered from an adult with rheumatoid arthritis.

The CDR3 is CASSSNRDGNTGELFF. Written as DNA, the CDR3 is TGTGCCAGTAGTTCGAACAGGGATGGGAACACCGGGGAGCTGTTTTTT. This chain connects TRBV19 to TRBJ2-2, with D possibly matching TRBD1 (6 bases). The CDR3 spans 16 residues. Trimming took 5 bases from V and 1 from J, leaving 14 bases between them. Germline V gives CDR1 LNHDA, CDR2 SQIVND (reference sequence).

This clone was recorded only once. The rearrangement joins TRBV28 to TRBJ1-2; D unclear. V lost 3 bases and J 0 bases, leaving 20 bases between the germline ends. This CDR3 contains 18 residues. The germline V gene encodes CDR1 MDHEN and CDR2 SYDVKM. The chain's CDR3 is CASSFGSEGTSTNYGYTF. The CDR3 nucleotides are TGTGCCAGCAGTTTCGGTTCCGAAGGTACCTCTACTAACTATGGCTACACCTTC.

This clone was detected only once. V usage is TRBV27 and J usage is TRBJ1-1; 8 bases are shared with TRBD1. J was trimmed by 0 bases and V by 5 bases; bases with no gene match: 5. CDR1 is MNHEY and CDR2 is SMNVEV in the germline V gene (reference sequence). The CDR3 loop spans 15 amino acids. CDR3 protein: CASSEGQGMNTEAFF. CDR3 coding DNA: TGTGCCAGCAGTGAAGGACAGGGAATGAACACTGAAGCTTTCTTT.

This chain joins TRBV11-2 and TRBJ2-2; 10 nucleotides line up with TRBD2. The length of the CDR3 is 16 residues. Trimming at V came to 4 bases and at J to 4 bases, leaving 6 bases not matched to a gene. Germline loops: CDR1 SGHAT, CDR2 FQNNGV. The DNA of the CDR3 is TGTGCCAGCAGCTCCCTAGCGGGGGCCATCACCGGGGAGCTGTTTTTT. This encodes CASSSLAGAITGELFF.

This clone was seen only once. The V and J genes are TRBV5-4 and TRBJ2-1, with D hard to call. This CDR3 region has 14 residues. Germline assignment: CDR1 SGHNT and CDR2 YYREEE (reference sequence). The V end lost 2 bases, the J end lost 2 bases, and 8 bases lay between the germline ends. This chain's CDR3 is CASSLAGAYNEQFF. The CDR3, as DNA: TGTGCCAGCAGCTTAGCAGGAGCCTACAATGAGCAGTTCTTC.

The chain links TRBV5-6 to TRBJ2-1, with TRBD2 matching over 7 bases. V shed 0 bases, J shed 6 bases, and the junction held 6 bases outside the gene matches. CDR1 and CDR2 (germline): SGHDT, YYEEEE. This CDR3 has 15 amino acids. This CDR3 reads CASSLGTSIGNEQFF. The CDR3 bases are TGTGCCAGCAGCTTGGGGACTAGTATCGGCAATGAGCAGTTCTTC.

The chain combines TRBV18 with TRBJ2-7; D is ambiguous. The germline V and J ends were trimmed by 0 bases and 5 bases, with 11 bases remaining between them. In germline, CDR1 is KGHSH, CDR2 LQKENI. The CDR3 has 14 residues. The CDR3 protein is CASSPPGGENEQYF. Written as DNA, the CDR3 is TGTGCCAGCTCACCACCGGGTGGGGAAAACGAGCAGTACTTC.

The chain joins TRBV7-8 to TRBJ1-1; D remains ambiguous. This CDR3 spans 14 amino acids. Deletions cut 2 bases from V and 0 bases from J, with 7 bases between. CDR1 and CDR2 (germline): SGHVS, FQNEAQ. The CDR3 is CASSLYSVNTEAFF. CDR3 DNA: TGTGCCAGCAGCTTATATTCGGTGAACACTGAAGCTTTCTTT.

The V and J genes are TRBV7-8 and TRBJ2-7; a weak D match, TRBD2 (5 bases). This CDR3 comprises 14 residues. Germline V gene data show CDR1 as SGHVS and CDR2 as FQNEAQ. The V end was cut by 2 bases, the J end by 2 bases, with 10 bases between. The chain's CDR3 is CASSLPGVPYEQYF. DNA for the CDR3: TGTGCCAGCAGCTTACCCGGGGTTCCCTACGAGCAGTACTTC.

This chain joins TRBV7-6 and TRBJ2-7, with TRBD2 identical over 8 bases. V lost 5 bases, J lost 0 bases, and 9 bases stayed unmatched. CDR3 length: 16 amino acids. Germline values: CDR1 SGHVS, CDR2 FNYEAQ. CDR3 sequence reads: CASSAGVGTSSYEQYF. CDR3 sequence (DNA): TGTGCCAGCAGCGCCGGGGTTGGGACTAGCTCCTACGAGCAGTACTTC.

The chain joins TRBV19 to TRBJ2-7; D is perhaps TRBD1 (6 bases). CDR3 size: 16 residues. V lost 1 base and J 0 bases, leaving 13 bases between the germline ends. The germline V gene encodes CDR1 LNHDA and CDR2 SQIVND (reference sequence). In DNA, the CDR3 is TGTGCCAGTAGTATAGCGATGGCCAGGGGCTCCTACGAGCAGTACTTC. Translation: CASSIAMARGSYEQYF.

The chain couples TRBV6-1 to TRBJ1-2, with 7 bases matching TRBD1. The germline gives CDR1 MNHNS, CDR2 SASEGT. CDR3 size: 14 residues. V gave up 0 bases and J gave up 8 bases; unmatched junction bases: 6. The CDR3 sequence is CASSEAILRGGYTF. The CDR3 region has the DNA TGTGCCAGCAGTGAAGCTATCCTCAGGGGGGGCTACACCTTC.

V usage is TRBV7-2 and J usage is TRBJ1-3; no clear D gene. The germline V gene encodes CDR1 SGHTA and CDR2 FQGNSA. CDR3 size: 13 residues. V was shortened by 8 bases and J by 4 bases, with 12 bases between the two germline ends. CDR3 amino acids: CASLPSGGNTIYF. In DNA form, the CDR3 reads TGTGCCAGCCTCCCTAGCGGGGGAAACACCATATATTTT.

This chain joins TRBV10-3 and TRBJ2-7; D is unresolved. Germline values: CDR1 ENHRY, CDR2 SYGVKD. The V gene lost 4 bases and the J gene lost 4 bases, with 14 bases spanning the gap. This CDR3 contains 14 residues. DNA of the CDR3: TGTGCCATCAGTGTTCCGGGTTTCCCTTACGAGCAGTACTTC. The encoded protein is CAISVPGFPYEQYF.

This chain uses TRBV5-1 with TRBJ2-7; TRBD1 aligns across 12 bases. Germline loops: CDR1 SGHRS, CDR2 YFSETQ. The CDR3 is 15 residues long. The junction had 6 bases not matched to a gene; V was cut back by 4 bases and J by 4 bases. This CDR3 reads CASSPGTGGEYEQYF. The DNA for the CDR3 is TGCGCCAGCAGCCCCGGGACAGGGGGCGAGTACGAGCAGTACTTC.

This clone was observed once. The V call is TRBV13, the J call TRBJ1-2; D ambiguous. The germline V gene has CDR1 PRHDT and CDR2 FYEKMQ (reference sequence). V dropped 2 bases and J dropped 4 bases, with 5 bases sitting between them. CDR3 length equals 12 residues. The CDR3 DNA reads TGTGCCAGCAGCTTATGGGCCTATGGCTACACCTTC. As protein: CASSLWAYGYTF.

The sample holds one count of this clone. The CDR3 bases are TGTGCCAGCAGCTCCCTCGGAATACGGAACACTGAAGCTTTCTTT. This translates into CASSSLGIRNTEAFF. V is TRBV7-9 and J is TRBJ1-1; D is undetermined. The CDR3 is made up of 15 amino acids. Looked up from germline, CDR1 is SEHNR and CDR2 is FQNEAQ (reference sequence). Trimming took off 4 bases at V and 1 base at J, with 13 bases between the two ends. The full variable domain, its missing parts supplied by reference TRBV7-9 and TRBJ1-1, is DTGVSQNPRHKITKRGQNVTFRCDPISEHNRLYWYRQTLGQGPEFLTYFQNEAQLEKSRLLSDRFSAERPKGSFSTLEIQRTEQGDSAMYLCASSSLGIRNTEAFFGQGTRLTVV.

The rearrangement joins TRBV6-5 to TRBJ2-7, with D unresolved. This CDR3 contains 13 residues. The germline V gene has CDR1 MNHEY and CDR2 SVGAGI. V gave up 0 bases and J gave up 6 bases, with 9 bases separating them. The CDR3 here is CASSYSGSLEQYF. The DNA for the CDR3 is TGTGCCAGCAGTTACTCCGGTAGCCTCGAGCAGTACTTC.

This CDR3 is CASSLSSGSNADTQYF. The CDR3 region has the DNA TGTGCCAGCAGTTTAAGCAGCGGGAGTAACGCAGATACGCAGTATTTT. V gene TRBV6-4 combines with J gene TRBJ2-3, with TRBD2 identical over 8 bases. Germline V gene data show CDR1 as MRHNA and CDR2 as SNTAGT. CDR3 length equals 16 residues. The V segment lost 5 bases and the J segment 4 bases; nucleotides outside the gene matches: 11.

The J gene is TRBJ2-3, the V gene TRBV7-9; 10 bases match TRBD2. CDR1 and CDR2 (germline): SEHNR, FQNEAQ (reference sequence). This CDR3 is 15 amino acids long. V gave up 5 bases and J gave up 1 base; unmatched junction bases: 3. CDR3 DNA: TGTGCCAGCAGCGCAGGACTAGCGGGCACAGATACGCAGTATTTT. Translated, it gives CASSAGLAGTDTQYF.

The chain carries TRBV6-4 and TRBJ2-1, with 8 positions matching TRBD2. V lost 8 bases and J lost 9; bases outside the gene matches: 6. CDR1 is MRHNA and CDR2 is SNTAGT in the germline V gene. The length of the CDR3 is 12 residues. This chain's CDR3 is CASPRLAREQFF. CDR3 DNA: TGTGCCAGCCCAAGACTAGCGCGTGAGCAGTTCTTC.

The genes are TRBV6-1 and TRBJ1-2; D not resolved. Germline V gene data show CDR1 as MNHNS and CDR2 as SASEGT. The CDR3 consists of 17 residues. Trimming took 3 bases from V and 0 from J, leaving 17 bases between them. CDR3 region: CASSDRLRTEANYGYTF. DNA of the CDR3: TGTGCCAGCAGTGACCGCTTAAGGACTGAAGCTAACTATGGCTACACCTTC.

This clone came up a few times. For the CDR3, the DNA is TGCGCCAGCAGCCGTTTTACCACTCCTAGCGAGCAGTACTTC. Its translation: CASSRFTTPSEQYF. The rearrangement links TRBV5-1 to TRBJ2-7, with no clear D. Trimming shortened V by 4 bases and J by 6 bases, and 17 bases separated the two germline ends. The CDR3 extends over 14 amino acids. CDR1 SGHRS and CDR2 YFSETQ come from the germline V gene.

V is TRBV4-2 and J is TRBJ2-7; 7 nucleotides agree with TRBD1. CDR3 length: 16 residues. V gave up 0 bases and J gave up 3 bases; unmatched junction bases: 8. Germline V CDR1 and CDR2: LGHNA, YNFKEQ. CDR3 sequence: CASSQDTYRGHYEQYF. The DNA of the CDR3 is TGTGCCAGCAGCCAAGATACTTACAGGGGACACTACGAGCAGTACTTC.

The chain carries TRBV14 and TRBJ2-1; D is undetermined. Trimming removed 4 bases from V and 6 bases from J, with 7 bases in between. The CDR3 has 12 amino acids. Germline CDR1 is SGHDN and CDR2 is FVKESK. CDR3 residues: CASSPPANEQFF. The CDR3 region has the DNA TGTGCCAGCAGCCCTCCCGCCAATGAGCAGTTCTTC.

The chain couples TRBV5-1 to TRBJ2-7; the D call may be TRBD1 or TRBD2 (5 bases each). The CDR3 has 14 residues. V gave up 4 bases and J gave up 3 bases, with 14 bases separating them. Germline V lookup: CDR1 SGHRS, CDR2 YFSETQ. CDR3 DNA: TGCGCCAGCAGCAATTACGGGACGAACTACGAGCAGTACTTC. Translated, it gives CASSNYGTNYEQYF. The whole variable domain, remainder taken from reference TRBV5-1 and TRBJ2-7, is KAGVTQTPRYLIKTRGQQVTLSCSPISGHRSVSWYQQTPGQGLQFLFEYFSETQRNKGNFPGRFSGRQFSNSRSEMNVSTLELGDSALYLCASSNYGTNYEQYFGPGTRLTVT.